Here is one TCR beta chain with its context. The authors' processing: Amplifying reference gene primers gave estimates of nucleated cell counts. The repertoire was sequenced with immunoSEQ multiplex PCR; TCRdb's copy has only in-frame clones and lacks some. The V and J calls and clone size were taken over from that table, and D and trimming were inferred from the DNA. This table has approximately 220,000 clones, about 87% appearing once. The CDR3 has 14 residues. From germline, CDR1 is SGHTA and CDR2 FQGNSA. The junction had 6 bases not matched to a gene; V was cut back by 5 bases and J by 8 bases. The source of the sample is a study of blood T cell repertoires in COVID-19. Study overall: COVID-19 samples, acute and convalescent, were from the United States, Italy and Spain. PBMCs, B-cell-depleted T cells, or T cells were the source of the cDNA or gDNA that made up the material.

The gene calls are TRBV7-2 and TRBJ1-2, with 12 positions matching TRBD1. The material sequenced was peripheral blood. This receptor was taken from a man between 60 and 75 years old who had recovered from COVID-19. CDR3 region: CASSPGQGARGYTF. The CDR3, as DNA: TGTGCCAGCAGCCCGGGACAGGGGGCGCGAGGCTACACCTTC.